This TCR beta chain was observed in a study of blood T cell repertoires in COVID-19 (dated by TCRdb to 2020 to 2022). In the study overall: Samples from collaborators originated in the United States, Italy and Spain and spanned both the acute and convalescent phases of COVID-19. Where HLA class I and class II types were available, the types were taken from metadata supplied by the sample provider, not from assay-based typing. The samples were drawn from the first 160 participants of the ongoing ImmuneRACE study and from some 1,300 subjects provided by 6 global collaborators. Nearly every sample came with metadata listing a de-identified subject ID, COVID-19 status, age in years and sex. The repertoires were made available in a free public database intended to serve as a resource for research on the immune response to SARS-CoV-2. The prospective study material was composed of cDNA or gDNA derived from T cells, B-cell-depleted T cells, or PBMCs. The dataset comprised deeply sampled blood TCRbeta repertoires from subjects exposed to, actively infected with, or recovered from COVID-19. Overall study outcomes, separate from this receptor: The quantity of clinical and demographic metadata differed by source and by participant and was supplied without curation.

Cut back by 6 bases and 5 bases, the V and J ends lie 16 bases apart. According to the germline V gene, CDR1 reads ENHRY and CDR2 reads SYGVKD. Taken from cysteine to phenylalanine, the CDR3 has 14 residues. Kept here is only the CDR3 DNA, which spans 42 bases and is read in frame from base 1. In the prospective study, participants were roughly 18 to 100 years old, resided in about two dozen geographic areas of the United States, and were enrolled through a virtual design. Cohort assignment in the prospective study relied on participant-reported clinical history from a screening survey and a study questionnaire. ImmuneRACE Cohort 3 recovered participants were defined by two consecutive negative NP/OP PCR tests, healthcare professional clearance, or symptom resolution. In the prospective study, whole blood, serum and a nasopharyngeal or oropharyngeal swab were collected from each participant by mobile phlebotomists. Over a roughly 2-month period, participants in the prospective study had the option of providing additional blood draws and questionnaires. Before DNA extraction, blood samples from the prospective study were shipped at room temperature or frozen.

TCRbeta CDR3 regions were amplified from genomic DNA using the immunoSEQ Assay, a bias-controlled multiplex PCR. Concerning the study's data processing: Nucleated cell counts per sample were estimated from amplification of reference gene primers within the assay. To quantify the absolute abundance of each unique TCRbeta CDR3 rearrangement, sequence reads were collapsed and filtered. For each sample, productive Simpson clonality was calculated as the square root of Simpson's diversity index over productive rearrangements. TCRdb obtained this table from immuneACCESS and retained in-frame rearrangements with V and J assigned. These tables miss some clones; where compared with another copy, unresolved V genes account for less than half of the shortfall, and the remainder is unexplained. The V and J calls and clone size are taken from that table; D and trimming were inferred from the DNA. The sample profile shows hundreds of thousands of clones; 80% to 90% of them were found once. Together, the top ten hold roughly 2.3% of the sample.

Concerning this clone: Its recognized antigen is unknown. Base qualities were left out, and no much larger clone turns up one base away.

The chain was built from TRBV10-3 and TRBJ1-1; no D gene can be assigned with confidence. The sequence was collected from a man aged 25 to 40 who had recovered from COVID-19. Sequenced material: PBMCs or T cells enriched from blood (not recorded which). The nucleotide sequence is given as TGTGCCATCAGGAGACAAGATCGGGGAACTGAAGCTTTCTTT. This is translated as CAIRRQDRGTEAFF.